This record concerns one TCR beta chain sequence. Its antigen is as yet unknown. The data belong to a study of cytomegalovirus exposure and HLA in healthy donors. In germline, CDR1 is LNHNV, CDR2 YYDKDF (reference sequence). V lost 4 bases and J lost 2, with 13 bases in between. CDR3 length: 15 residues. Findings and limits, study-wide: Being productive about 90% or about 30% of the time was typical of most TCR beta V segments in an earlier analysis. Among donors in an Asian-associated ancestry cluster, a later analysis reportedly found fewer N-insertions than the approximately 700-donor mean.

The PCR employed 60 Vbeta primers together with 13 Jbeta primers. Per the original methods: Roughly 10 million shared chains were among some 80 million unique TCR beta chains counted in a later analysis. Only in-frame clones appear in the TCRdb table, and some are missing; sequencing was by immunoSEQ multiplex PCR. The V and J calls and clone size were taken over from that table, and D and trimming were inferred from the DNA. This table has around 120,000 clones, roughly 70% appearing once. The genes are TRBV15 and TRBJ2-3; possible D gene TRBD1, 6 bases. The TCR sequence derives from a middle-aged man in good health and CMV-seropositive. The material sequenced was PBMCs. CDR3 sequence (DNA): TGTGCCACCAGCACCACGACAGGATTCACAGATACGCAGTATTTT. Its translation: CATSTTTGFTDTQYF. The entire variable domain, with the rest obtained from reference TRBV15 and TRBJ2-3, is as follows: DAMVIQNPRYQVTQFGKPVTLSCSQTLNHNVMYWYQQKSSQAPKLLFHYYDKDFNNEADTPDNFQSRRPNTSFCFLDIRSPGLGDTAMYLCATSTTTGFTDTQYFGPGTRLTVL.